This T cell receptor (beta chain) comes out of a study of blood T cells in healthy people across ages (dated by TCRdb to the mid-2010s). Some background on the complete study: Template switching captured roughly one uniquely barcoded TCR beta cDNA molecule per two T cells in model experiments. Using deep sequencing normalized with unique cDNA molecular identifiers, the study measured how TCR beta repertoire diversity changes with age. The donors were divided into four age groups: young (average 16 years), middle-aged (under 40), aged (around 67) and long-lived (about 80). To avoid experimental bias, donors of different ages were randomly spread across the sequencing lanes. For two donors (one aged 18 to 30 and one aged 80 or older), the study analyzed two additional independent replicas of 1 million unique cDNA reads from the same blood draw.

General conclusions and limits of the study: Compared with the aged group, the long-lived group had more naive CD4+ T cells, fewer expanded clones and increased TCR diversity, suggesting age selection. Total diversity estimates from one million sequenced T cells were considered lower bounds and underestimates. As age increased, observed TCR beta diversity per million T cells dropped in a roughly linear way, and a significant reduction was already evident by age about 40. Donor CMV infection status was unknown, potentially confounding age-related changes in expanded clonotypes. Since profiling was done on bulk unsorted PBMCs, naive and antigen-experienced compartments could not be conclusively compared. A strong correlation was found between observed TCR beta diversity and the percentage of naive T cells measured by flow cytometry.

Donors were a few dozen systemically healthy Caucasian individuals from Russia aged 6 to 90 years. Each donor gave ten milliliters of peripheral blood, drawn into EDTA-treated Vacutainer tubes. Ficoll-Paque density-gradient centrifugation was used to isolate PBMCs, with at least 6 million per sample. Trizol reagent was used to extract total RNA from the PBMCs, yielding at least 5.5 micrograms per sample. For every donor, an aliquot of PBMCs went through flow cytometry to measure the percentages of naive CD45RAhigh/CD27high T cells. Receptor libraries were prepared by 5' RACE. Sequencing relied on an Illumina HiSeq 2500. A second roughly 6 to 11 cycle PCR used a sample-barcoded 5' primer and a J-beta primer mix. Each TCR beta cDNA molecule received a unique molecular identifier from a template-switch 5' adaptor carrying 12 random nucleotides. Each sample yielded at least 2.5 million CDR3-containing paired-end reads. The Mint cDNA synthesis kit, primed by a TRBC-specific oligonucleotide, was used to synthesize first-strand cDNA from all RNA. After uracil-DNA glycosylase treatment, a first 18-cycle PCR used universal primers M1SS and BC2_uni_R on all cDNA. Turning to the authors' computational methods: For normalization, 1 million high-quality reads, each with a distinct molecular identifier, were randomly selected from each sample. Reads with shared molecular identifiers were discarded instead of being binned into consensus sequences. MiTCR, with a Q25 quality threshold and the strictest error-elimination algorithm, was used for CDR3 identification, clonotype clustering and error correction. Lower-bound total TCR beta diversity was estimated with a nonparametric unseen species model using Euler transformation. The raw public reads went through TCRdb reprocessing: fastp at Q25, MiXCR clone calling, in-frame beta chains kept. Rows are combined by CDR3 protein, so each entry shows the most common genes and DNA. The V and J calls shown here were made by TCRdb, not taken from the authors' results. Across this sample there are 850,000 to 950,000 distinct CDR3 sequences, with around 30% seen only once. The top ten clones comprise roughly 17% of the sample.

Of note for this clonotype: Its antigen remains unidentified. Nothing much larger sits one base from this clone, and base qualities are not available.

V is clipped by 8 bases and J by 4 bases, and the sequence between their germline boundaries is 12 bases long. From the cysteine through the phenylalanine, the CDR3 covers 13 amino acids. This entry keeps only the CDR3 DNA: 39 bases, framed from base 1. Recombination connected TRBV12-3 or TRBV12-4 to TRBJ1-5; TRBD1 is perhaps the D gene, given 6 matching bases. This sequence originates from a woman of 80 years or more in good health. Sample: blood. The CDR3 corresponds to CASGGALNQPQHF. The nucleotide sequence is TGTGCCAGCGGGGGGGCTTTAAATCAGCCCCAGCATTTT.